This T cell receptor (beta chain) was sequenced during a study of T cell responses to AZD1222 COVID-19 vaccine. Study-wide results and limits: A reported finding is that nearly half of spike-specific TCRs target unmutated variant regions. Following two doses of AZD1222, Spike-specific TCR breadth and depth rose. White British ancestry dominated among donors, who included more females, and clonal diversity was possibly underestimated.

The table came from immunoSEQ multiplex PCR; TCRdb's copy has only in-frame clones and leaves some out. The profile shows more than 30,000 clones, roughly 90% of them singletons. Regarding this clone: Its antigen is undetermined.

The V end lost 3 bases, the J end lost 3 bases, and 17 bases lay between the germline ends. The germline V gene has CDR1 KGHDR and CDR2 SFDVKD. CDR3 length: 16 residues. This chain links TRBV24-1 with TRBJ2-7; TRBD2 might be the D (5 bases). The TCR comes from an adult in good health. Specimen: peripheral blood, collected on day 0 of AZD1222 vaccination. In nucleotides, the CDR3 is TGTGCCACCAGTGATCGGACTTCGCTCACGAACTACGAGCAGTACTTC. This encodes CATSDRTSLTNYEQYF.